What follows are 25 T cell receptor beta chains derived from one specimen sequenced in a study of blood T cells in healthy people across ages. Then a second PCR, running roughly 7 to 11 cycles, was carried out with a sample-barcoded 5' primer and a J-beta primer mix. One entry per CDR3 protein, called by TCRdb with MiXCR from the 5' RACE reads. The table has about 670,000 distinct CDR3 sequences, approximately 52% seen once. Sequencing was done on a sample of blood. These receptors all stem from a woman older than 75 in good health.

This clonotype appeared once. The chain has TRBV3-1 and TRBJ2-7, with D perhaps matching TRBD2 (6 bases). CDR1 and CDR2 (germline): LGHDT, YNNKEL (reference sequence). With 5 bases removed from V and 4 bases from J, the gap between germline ends came to 18 bases. The CDR3 consists of 15 residues. CDR3 residues: CASSSWERAKYEQYF. For the CDR3, the DNA is TGTGCCAGCAGCTCCTGGGAGCGGGCTAAGTACGAGCAGTACTTC.

This clonotype was seen a single time. The chain links TRBV5-1 to TRBJ1-2; no clear D gene. V was trimmed by 4 bases and J by 4 bases, leaving 11 bases between them. Germline V gene lookup returns CDR1 SGHRS and CDR2 YFSETQ. This CDR3 comprises 13 residues. CDR3 region: CASSRSSSYGYTF. CDR3 in DNA: TGCGCCAGCAGCCGGAGCTCCAGCTATGGCTACACCTTC.

There are a few counts of this clonotype. V and J are TRBV4-3 and TRBJ2-1, with D possibly being TRBD2 (5 bases). V lost 4 bases and J 8 bases, leaving 15 bases between the germline ends. The CDR3 totals 14 residues. Germline V gives CDR1 LGHNA, CDR2 YSLEER. CDR3 bases: TGCGCCAGCAGCCCCATCGGGGAAAGGGATGAGCAGTTCTTC. Its protein product is CASSPIGERDEQFF.

V gene TRBV12-3 or TRBV12-4 combines with J gene TRBJ2-7, with 7 positions matching TRBD2. J gave up 0 bases and V 5 bases, and 7 bases lay outside the gene matches. The CDR3 totals 15 residues. The CDR3 DNA reads as TGTGCCAGCAGTCCGGGAGGCAAGCTCTCCTACGAGCAGTACTTC. Encoded protein: CASSPGGKLSYEQYF.

This clonotype was detected a few times. This chain joins TRBV4-1 and TRBJ2-5; 7 bases are shared with TRBD2. V was pared by 6 bases and J by 11 bases, with 15 bases of the junction left unmatched. The length of the CDR3 is 14 residues. Germline CDR1 is MGHRA and CDR2 is YSYEKL. The CDR3 DNA reads TGCGCCAGCAGGGAGGGGCTGGCGGGAGATGAGCAGTACTTC. Residues: CASREGLAGDEQYF.

The chain is built from TRBV24-1 and TRBJ2-5, with TRBD2 matching 9 bases. CDR1 KGHDR and CDR2 SFDVKD come from the germline V gene. The CDR3 covers 15 residues. Unmatched junction bases numbered 3, after V lost 4 bases and J lost 1 base. In nucleotides, the CDR3 is TGTGCCACCAGTGACCGGACTAGCGTCCAAGAGACCCAGTACTTC. This codes for CATSDRTSVQETQYF.

Comments on this clonotype: Given a much more abundant clone one base away, this may be a read error. The chain recombines TRBV29-1 with TRBJ2-5, with no clear D. The CDR3 is 15 amino acids. Germline V lookup: CDR1 SQVTM, CDR2 ANQGSEA. DNA for the CDR3: TGCAGCGTTGAAGCCCCGGTACTTGCCCAAGAGGCCCAGTACTTC. Amino acids: CSVEAPVLAQEAQYF.

With regard to this clonotype: This clone may be a read error of a much larger clone one base away. The chain is built from TRBV20-1 and TRBJ2-1; a weak D match, TRBD1 (6 bases). The CDR3 spans 12 residues. In germline, CDR1 is DFQATT, CDR2 SNEGSKA (reference sequence). In nucleotides, the CDR3 is TGCAGGGCTAGGGGGTCAGGGACTGAGCAGTTCTTC. Translating gives CRARGSGTEQFF.

The chain carries TRBV15 and TRBJ1-1, with D uncertain. The germline V gene has CDR1 LNHNV and CDR2 YYDKDF (reference sequence). The V gene lost 8 bases and the J gene lost 6 bases, with 10 bases spanning the gap. The CDR3 spans 11 residues. CDR3: CATGGLAEAFF. As DNA, the CDR3 is TGTGCCACCGGAGGCTTGGCTGAAGCTTTCTTT. Drawing the rest from reference TRBV15 and TRBJ1-1, the complete variable domain is DAMVIQNPRYQVTQFGKPVTLSCSQTLNHNVMYWYQQKSSQAPKLLFHYYDKDFNNEADTPDNFQSRRPNTSFCFLDIRSPGLGDTAMYLCATGGLAEAFFGQGTRLTVV.

The chain uses TRBV7-2 and TRBJ1-1; D unresolved. CDR1 and CDR2 (germline): SGHTA, FQGNSA. CDR3 length: 15 amino acids. The V end was cut by 5 bases, the J end by 2 bases, with 15 bases between. The CDR3 DNA follows: TGTGCCAGCAGCCCCGGCCATTCGGGCAACACTGAAGCTTTCTTT. Translating gives CASSPGHSGNTEAFF.

The table lists this clonotype with many counts. The V call is TRBV6-5, the J call TRBJ2-3; the D gene is possibly TRBD2 (5 bases). The germline V and J ends were trimmed by 2 bases and 2 bases, with 11 bases remaining between them. Germline CDR1 MNHEY, CDR2 SVGAGI. This CDR3 region has 15 residues. The CDR3 loop reads CASSYQPGNTDTQYF. CDR3 coding DNA: TGTGCCAGCAGTTACCAGCCGGGGAACACAGATACGCAGTATTTT.

The chain carries TRBV4-3 and TRBJ2-3; 9 nucleotides align to TRBD2. CDR3 length: 13 amino acids. V shed 5 bases and J 7 bases; nucleotides not matched to a gene: 4. CDR1 is LGHNA, CDR2 YSLEER, per germline. CDR3 amino acids: CASSVGTSNTQYF. In nucleotides, the CDR3 is TGCGCCAGCAGCGTCGGGACTAGCAATACGCAGTATTTT.

This clonotype occurred many times. The chain combines TRBV5-1 with TRBJ2-3; the match to TRBD2 covers 11 bases. This CDR3 contains 17 residues. V was pared by 0 bases and J by 3 bases, with 6 bases of the junction left unmatched. Germline V gene lookup returns CDR1 SGHRS and CDR2 YFSETQ. The CDR3 loop reads CASSLVAGGPRTDTQYF. CDR3 sequence (DNA): TGCGCCAGCAGCTTGGTAGCGGGAGGGCCGAGGACAGATACGCAGTATTTT.

The rearrangement joins TRBV7-2 to TRBJ1-1; D call uncertain. The germline CDR1 and CDR2 sequences are SGHTA and FQGNSA. Trimming took 3 bases from V and 0 from J, leaving 11 bases between them. The CDR3 totals 15 residues. CDR3 protein: CASSFIVKMNTEAFF. The CDR3 DNA is TGTGCCAGCAGCTTCATCGTCAAAATGAACACTGAAGCTTTCTTT.

Regarding this clonotype: The junction departs from germline at one end; a sequencing error may be responsible. This chain joins TRBV25-1 and TRBJ2-1; tentative D call: TRBD1 (6 bases). The DNA end is a closer match to TRBJ2-7, so the J assignment may be wrong. CDR1 and CDR2 from the germline V gene are MGHDK and SYGVNS. The CDR3 length is 18 residues. As DNA, the CDR3 is TGTGCCAGCAGTGAATTGGAGGCAGGGGAGAACTTTTCCTTCGAGCAGTACTTC. Its protein product is CASSELEAGENFSFEQYF.

Comments on this clonotype: With a much larger clone just one base away, this may be a read error. The chain joins TRBV11-1 to TRBJ2-5, with 10 bases matching TRBD2. The CDR3 contains 13 residues. CDR1 and CDR2 from the germline V gene are SGHAT and FQDESV (reference sequence). The V gene end was trimmed by 8 bases and the J gene end by 11 bases; junction bases not matched to a gene: 11. This CDR3 reads CASDQRGGSEQYF. As DNA, the CDR3 is TGTGCCAGCGACCAGCGGGGGGGTTCTGAGCAGTACTTC. The variable domain in full, with the rest retrieved from reference TRBV11-1 and TRBJ2-5, is EAEVAQSPRYKITEKSQAVAFWCDPISGHATLYWYRQILGQGPELLVQFQDESVVDDSQLPKDRFSAERLKGVDSTLKIQPAELGDSAMYLCASDQRGGSEQYFGPGTRLLVL.

Comment on this clonotype: Since a much larger clone is just one base distant, this may be a read error. This sequence joins TRBV5-1 and TRBJ2-5, with TRBD2 identical over 8 bases. V lost 0 bases, J lost 11 bases, and 18 bases stayed unmatched. Looked up from germline, CDR1 is SGHRS and CDR2 is YFSETQ. The CDR3 contains 17 residues. The DNA of the CDR3 is TGCGCCAGCAGCTTGGCCATAGGGCTAGCGGGTTTCAATGAGCAGTACTTC. This translates into CASSLAIGLAGFNEQYF. Full variable domain (remainder filled in from reference TRBV5-1 and TRBJ2-5): KAGVTQTPRYLIKTRGQQVTLSCSPISGHRSVSWYQQTPGQGLQFLFEYFSETQRNKGNFPGRFSGRQFSNSRSEMNVSTLELGDSALYLCASSLAIGLAGFNEQYFGPGTRLLVL.

Written as DNA, the CDR3 is TGTGCCAGCAGCCTGGGGGGGAGGGCCAACAATGAGCAGTTCTTC. It specifies CASSLGGRANNEQFF. This chain connects TRBV7-2 to TRBJ2-1, with 7 nucleotides matching TRBD2. The V gene end was trimmed by 5 bases and the J gene end by 5 bases; junction bases not matched to a gene: 9. Germline V gene sequence: CDR1 SGHTA, CDR2 FQGNSA. The CDR3 is 15 amino acids.

This clonotype showed up many times. The chain joins TRBV7-9 to TRBJ1-5; D gene uncertain. Trimming removed 1 base from V and 0 bases from J, with 7 bases in between. The CDR3 sequence is 15 residues long. Germline CDR1 and CDR2: SEHNR and FQNEAQ (reference sequence). In nucleotides, the CDR3 is TGTGCCAGCAGCTTAGGTGGCTATAGCAATCAGCCCCAGCATTTT. It is translated as CASSLGGYSNQPQHF.

The rearrangement joins TRBV5-1 to TRBJ2-1, with 11 bases lining up with TRBD2. The CDR3 loop spans 15 amino acids. V lost 4 bases to trimming and J lost 6 bases; unmatched junction nucleotides: 6. Germline CDR1 reads SGHRS; CDR2 reads YFSETQ. The CDR3, as DNA: TGCGCCAGCAGCCCGCTAGCGGGAGGCCTCAATGAGCAGTTCTTC. It yields the protein CASSPLAGGLNEQFF.

This clonotype was observed a single time. The genes are TRBV15 and TRBJ2-5; D may be TRBD2 (5 bases). Trimming left V 0 bases short and J 3 bases short, with 8 bases between. The CDR3 length is 14 residues. Germline V gives CDR1 LNHNV, CDR2 YYDKDF (reference sequence). The CDR3 region has the DNA TGTGCCACCAGCAGAGAGCACGGGGAAGAGACCCAGTACTTC. It codes for CATSREHGEETQYF.

The rearrangement joins TRBV9 to TRBJ2-1; D possibly corresponds to TRBD2 (6 bases). This CDR3 comprises 16 residues. The germline V gene encodes CDR1 SGDLS and CDR2 YYNGEE. The V gene lost 3 bases and the J gene lost 6 bases, with 19 bases spanning the gap. Here the CDR3 reads CASSAWGSSATNEQFF. DNA for the CDR3: TGTGCCAGCAGCGCTTGGGGGTCTAGCGCCACCAATGAGCAGTTCTTC. The full variable domain, in which reference TRBV9 and TRBJ2-1 provide the parts outside the CDR3, is DSGVTQTPKHLITATGQRVTLRCSPRSGDLSVYWYQQSLDQGLQFLIQYYNGEERAKGNILERFSAQQFPDLHSELNLSSLELGDSALYFCASSAWGSSATNEQFFGPGTRLTVL.

The V gene is TRBV20-1, the J gene TRBJ1-4; D gene ambiguous. Trimming took off 8 bases at V and 4 bases at J, with 17 bases between the two ends. Germline V lookup: CDR1 DFQATT, CDR2 SNEGSKA (reference sequence). This CDR3 comprises 14 residues. The CDR3 here is CSSSRGTGNEKLFF. In nucleotides, the CDR3 is TGCAGTTCCTCTCGGGGTACGGGTAATGAAAAACTGTTTTTT.

As to this clonotype: A read error may explain this, as a much larger clone is one base away. The chain couples TRBV5-1 to TRBJ2-1, with 7 positions matching TRBD1. V was pared by 2 bases and J by 6 bases, with 5 bases of the junction left unmatched. Germline V gene data show CDR1 as SGHRS and CDR2 as YFSETQ. The CDR3 has 14 amino acids. The DNA of the CDR3 is TGCGCCAGCAGCTTCGGGACAGAGGCCAATGAGCAGTTCTTC. It codes for CASSFGTEANEQFF.

This clonotype was recorded only once. This chain joins TRBV28 and TRBJ1-1; 8 nucleotides line up with TRBD1. The ends lost 4 bases at V and 5 bases at J; junction bases unmatched: 6. The CDR3 is 14 amino acids. Germline loops: CDR1 MDHEN, CDR2 SYDVKM. Here the CDR3 reads CASSSTGGRTEAFF. The CDR3 DNA sequence: TGTGCCAGCAGTTCTACAGGGGGTAGGACTGAAGCTTTCTTT.